This TCR beta chain is drawn from a study of T cell clones after liver transplantation. Turning to the study itself: Samples came from ITN030ST, which attempted immunosuppression withdrawal within 2 years of liver transplantation. Study findings and constraints: Donor-reactive sequences fell more than third party-reactive ones, suggesting partial deletion. The donor-reactive repertoire was only partly measurable in two subjects, lacking donor cells.

The data were produced by immunoSEQ multiplex PCR, yet TCRdb's version contains in-frame clones alone and is incomplete. Here the sample spans tens of thousands of clones, approximately 92% being singletons. The length of the CDR3 is 11 residues. Between the trimmed V and J ends, which lost 5 bases and 9 bases, there was a span of 8 bases. Germline CDR1 MDHEN, CDR2 SYDVKM. As concerns this clone: Its antigen is undetermined.

The receptor comes from a human patient who received a liver transplant. Some T cells may be graft donor cells. The sample here was CD4+ T cells from blood, taken 25 months after liver transplant. This chain joins TRBV28 and TRBJ1-5; D gene uncertain. The CDR3 spells CASSLLGPQHF. The DNA of the CDR3 is TGTGCCAGCAGTCTTCTGGGGCCCCAGCATTTT.